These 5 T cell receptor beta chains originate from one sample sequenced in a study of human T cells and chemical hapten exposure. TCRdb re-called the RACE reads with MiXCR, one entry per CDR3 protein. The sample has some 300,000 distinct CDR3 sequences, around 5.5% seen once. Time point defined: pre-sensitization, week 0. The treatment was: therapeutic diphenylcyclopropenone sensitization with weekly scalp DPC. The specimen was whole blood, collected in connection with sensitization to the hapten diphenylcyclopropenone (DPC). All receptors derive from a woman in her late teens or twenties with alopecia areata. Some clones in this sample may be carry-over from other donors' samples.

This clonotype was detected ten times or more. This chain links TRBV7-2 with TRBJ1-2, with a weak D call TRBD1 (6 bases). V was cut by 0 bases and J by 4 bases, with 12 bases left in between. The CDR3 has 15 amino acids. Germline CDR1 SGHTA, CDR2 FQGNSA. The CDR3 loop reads CASSLAHSQGYGYTF. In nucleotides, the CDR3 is TGTGCCAGCAGCTTAGCGCATTCACAGGGCTATGGCTACACCTTC.

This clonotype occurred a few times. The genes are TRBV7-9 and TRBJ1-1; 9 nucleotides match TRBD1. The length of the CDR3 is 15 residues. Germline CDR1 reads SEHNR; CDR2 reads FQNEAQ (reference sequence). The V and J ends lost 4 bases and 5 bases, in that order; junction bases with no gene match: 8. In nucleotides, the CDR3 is TGTGCCAGCAGCTCCAACAGGGGGCCGGGTACTGAAGCTTTCTTT. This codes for CASSSNRGPGTEAFF. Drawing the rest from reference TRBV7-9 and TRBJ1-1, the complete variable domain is DTGVSQNPRHKITKRGQNVTFRCDPISEHNRLYWYRQTLGQGPEFLTYFQNEAQLEKSRLLSDRFSAERPKGSFSTLEIQRTEQGDSAMYLCASSSNRGPGTEAFFGQGTRLTVV.

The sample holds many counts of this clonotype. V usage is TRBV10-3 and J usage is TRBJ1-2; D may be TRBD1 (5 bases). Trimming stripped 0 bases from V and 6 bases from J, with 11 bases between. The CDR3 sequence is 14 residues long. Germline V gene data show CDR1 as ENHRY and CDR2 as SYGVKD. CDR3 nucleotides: TGTGCCATCAGTGAGTCACTGTTACAGGATGGCTACACCTTC. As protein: CAISESLLQDGYTF.

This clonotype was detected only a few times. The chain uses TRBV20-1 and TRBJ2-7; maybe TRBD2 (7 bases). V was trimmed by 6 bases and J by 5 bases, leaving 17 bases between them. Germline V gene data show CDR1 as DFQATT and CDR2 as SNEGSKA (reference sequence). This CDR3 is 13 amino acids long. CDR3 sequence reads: CSAREGGPDEQYF. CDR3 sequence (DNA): TGCAGTGCCAGGGAGGGGGGGCCTGACGAGCAGTACTTC.

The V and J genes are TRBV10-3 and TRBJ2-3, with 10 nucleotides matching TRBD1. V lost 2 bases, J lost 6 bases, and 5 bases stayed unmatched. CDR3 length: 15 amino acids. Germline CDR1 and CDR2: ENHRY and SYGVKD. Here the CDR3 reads CAISEPRQGADTQYF. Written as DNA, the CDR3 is TGTGCCATCAGTGAGCCCCGACAGGGGGCGGATACGCAGTATTTT.